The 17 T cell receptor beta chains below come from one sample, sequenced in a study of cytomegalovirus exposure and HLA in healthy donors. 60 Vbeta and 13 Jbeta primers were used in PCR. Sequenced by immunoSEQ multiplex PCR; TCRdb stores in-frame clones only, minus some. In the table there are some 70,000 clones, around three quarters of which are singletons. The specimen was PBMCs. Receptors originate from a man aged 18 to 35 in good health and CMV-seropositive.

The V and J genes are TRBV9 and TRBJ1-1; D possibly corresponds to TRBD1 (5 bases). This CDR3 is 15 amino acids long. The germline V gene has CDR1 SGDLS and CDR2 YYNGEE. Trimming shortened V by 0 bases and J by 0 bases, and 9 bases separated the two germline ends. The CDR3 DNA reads TGTGCCAGCAGCGTAGGGGGCGTAATGAACACTGAAGCTTTCTTT. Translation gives CASSVGGVMNTEAFF.

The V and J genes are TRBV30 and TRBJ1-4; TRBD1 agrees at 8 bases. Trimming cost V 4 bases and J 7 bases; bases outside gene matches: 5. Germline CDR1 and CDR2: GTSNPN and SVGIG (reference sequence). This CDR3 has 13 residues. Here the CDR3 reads CAWTLQGAEKLFF. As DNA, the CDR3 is TGTGCCTGGACCCTCCAGGGGGCTGAAAAACTGTTTTTT.

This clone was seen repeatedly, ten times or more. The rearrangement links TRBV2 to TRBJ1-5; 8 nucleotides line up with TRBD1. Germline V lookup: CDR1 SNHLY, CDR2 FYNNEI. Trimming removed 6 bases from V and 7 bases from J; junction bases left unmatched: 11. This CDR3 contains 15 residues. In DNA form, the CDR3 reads TGTGCCAGCAGAATCGGACAGGGAGGGAGACAGCCCCAGCATTTT. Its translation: CASRIGQGGRQPQHF. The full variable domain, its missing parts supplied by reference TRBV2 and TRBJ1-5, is EPEVTQTPSHQVTQMGQEVILRCVPISNHLYFYWYRQILGQKVEFLVSFYNNEISEKSEIFDDQFSVERPDGSNFTLKIRSTKLEDSAMYFCASRIGQGGRQPQHFGDGTRLSIL.

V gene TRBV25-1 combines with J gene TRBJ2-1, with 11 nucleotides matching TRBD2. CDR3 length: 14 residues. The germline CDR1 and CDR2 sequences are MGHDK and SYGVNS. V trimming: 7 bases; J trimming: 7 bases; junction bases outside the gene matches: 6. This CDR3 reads CASTLAGGWNEQFF. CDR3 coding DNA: TGTGCCAGCACCCTAGCGGGAGGTTGGAATGAGCAGTTCTTC.

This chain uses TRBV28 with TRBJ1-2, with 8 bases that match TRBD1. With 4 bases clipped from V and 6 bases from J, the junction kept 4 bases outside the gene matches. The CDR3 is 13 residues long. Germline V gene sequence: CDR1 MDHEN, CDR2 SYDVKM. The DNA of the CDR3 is TGTGCCAGCAGTTCAGGACAGGGTGATGGCTACACCTTC. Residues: CASSSGQGDGYTF.

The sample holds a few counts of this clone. The CDR3 coding sequence is TGTGCCAGCAGCTCCGAAGGGGACACTGAAGCTTTCTTT. It yields the protein CASSSEGDTEAFF. The J gene is TRBJ1-1, the V gene TRBV7-8; weak D call: TRBD1 (5 bases). V shed 4 bases and J shed 3 bases, with 9 bases lying between them. Germline CDR1 is SGHVS and CDR2 is FQNEAQ. The CDR3 extends over 13 amino acids.

In nucleotides, the CDR3 is TGTGCCAGCAGCGCGACGGGAAACACTGAAGCTTTCTTT. This translates into CASSATGNTEAFF. The J gene is TRBJ1-1, the V gene TRBV7-6; the D is unclear. Germline V gives CDR1 SGHVS, CDR2 FNYEAQ. This CDR3 is built from 13 residues. V was trimmed by 5 bases and J by 2 bases, leaving 9 bases between them.

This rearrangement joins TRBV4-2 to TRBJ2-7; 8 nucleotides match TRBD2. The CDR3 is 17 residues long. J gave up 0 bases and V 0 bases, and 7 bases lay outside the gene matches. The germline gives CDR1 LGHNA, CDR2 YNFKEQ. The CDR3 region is CASSQESGGSSSYEQYF. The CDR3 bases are TGTGCCAGCAGCCAAGAATCGGGGGGGTCCAGCTCCTACGAGCAGTACTTC.

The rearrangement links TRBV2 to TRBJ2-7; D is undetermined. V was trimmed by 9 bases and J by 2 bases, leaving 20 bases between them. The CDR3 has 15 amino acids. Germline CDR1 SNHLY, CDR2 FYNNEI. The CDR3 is CASVLGRNGAYEQYF. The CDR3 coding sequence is TGTGCCAGTGTTCTAGGAAGGAACGGTGCCTACGAGCAGTACTTC.

As DNA, the CDR3 is TGTGCCAGTCTAAAAGGGGGAAATGAGCAGTTCTTC. Its protein product is CASLKGGNEQFF. The J gene is TRBJ2-1, the V gene TRBV19; weak D call: TRBD1 (6 bases). The length of the CDR3 is 12 residues. Germline values: CDR1 LNHDA, CDR2 SQIVND (reference sequence). Trimming took 8 bases from V and 7 from J, leaving 12 bases between them.

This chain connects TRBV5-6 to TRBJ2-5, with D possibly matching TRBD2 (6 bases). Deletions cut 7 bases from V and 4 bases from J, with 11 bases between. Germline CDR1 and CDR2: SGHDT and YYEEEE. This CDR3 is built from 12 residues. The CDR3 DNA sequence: TGTGCCAGCCGGGGGATAGGAGAGACCCAGTACTTC. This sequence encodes CASRGIGETQYF.

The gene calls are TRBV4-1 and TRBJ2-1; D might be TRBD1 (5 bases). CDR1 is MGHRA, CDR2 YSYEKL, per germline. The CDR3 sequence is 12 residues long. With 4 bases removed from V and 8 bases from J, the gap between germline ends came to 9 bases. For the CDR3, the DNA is TGCGCCAGCAGCCTCCAGGGCTATGAGCAGTTCTTC. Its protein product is CASSLQGYEQFF.

In DNA, the CDR3 is TGCGCCAGCAGCGGAGGCTCTGGAAACACCATATATTTT. Translated: CASSGGSGNTIYF. The chain carries TRBV5-1 and TRBJ1-3; D is ambiguous. The CDR3 covers 13 residues. The germline V gene has CDR1 SGHRS and CDR2 YFSETQ. Trimming shortened V by 4 bases and J by 0 bases, and 5 bases separated the two germline ends.

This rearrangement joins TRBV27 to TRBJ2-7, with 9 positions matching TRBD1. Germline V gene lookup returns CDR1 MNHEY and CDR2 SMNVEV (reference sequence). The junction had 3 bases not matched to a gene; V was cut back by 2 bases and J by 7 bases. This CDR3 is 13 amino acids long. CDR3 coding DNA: TGTGCCAGCAGTTTAGGACAGGGGCTTGAGCAGTACTTC. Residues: CASSLGQGLEQYF.

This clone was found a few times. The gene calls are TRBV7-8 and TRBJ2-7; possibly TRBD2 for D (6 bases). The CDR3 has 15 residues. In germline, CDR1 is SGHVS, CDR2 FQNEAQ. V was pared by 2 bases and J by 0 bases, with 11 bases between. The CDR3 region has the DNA TGTGCCAGCAGCTTATGGGCGGGGACCTCCTACGAGCAGTACTTC. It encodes CASSLWAGTSYEQYF. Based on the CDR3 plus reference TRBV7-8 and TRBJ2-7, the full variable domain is GAGVSQSPRYKVAKRGQDVALRCDPISGHVSLFWYQQALGQGPEFLTYFQNEAQLDKSGLPSDRFFAERPEGSVSTLKIQRTQQEDSAVYLCASSLWAGTSYEQYFGPGTRLTVT.

The DNA for the CDR3 is TGTGCCAGCAGTCATAGCAATCAGCCCCAGCATTTT. This gives the protein CASSHSNQPQHF. The gene calls are TRBV6-5 and TRBJ1-5; D is undetermined. There are 12 residues in the CDR3. CDR1 is MNHEY, CDR2 SVGAGI, per germline. Trimming shortened V by 5 bases and J by 0 bases, and 2 bases separated the two germline ends.

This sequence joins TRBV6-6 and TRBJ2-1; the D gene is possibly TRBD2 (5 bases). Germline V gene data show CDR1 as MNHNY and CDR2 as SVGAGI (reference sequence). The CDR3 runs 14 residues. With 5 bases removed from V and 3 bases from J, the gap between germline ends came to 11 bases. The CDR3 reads CASSRGGHYNEQFF. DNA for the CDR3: TGTGCCAGCAGTCGGGGTGGCCACTACAATGAGCAGTTCTTC.